Reported below is one T cell receptor (beta chain). This sample was taken from a study of blood T cell repertoires in COVID-19. Study overall: The United States, Italy and Spain were the sources of the acute and convalescent COVID-19 samples.

Participants spanned ages roughly 18 to 95 years and resided in roughly 22 US areas. Assignments of participants to cohorts depended upon their own reported clinical history. Recovered participants had two consecutive negative NP/OP PCR tests, healthcare professional clearance, or symptom resolution. V lost 10 bases, J lost 4 bases, and 12 bases stayed unmatched. CDR1 and CDR2 from the germline V gene are MNHEY and SVGAGI. CDR3 length equals 14 residues. The data were produced by immunoSEQ multiplex PCR, yet TCRdb's version contains in-frame clones alone and is incomplete. The table lists under 350,000 clones, around nine tenths of them singletons.

The chain couples TRBV6-5 to TRBJ1-2; TRBD1 matches 7 bases. This clonotype was obtained from a woman aged 40 to 50 who had recovered from COVID-19. The sequencing input was PBMCs or T cells enriched from blood (not recorded which). CDR3 residues: CATLDRRSAYGYTF. As DNA, the CDR3 is TGTGCCACCCTGGACAGGCGATCCGCCTATGGCTACACCTTC.